Shown below are 25 T cell receptor beta chains from a single sample sequenced in a study of blood T cell repertoires in COVID-19. The data were produced by immunoSEQ multiplex PCR, yet TCRdb's version contains in-frame clones alone and is incomplete. The table has about 200,000 clones, 65% to 80% seen once; the top ten hold approximately 15%. The sequencing input was peripheral blood. Receptors were obtained from a man aged 50 to 59 who had recovered from COVID-19.

The V and J genes are TRBV9 and TRBJ2-3; weak D call: TRBD2 (6 bases). The CDR3 has 16 residues. Trimming left V 3 bases short and J 0 bases short, with 14 bases between. In germline, CDR1 is SGDLS, CDR2 YYNGEE. CDR3 nucleotide sequence: TGTGCCAGCAGCGCCGAGTGGGGGACTAGCACAGATACGCAGTATTTT. Translation: CASSAEWGTSTDTQYF. Full variable domain (remainder filled in from reference TRBV9 and TRBJ2-3): DSGVTQTPKHLITATGQRVTLRCSPRSGDLSVYWYQQSLDQGLQFLIQYYNGEERAKGNILERFSAQQFPDLHSELNLSSLELGDSALYFCASSAEWGTSTDTQYFGPGTRLTVL.

The rearrangement links TRBV5-1 to TRBJ2-5; TRBD1 matches at 8 bases. V lost 1 base, J lost 4 bases, and 6 bases stayed unmatched. The CDR3 sequence is 15 residues long. CDR1 and CDR2 (germline): SGHRS, YFSETQ. The CDR3 region is CASSLFTGGGETQYF. CDR3 nucleotide sequence: TGCGCCAGCAGCTTGTTCACAGGGGGAGGAGAGACCCAGTACTTC.

The chain combines TRBV27 with TRBJ1-1; D is ambiguous. CDR1 is MNHEY and CDR2 is SMNVEV in the germline V gene (reference sequence). Trimming cost V 6 bases and J 8 bases, with 22 bases left between them. The CDR3 sequence is 15 residues long. The chain's CDR3 is CASSEVVRSIHEAFF. For the CDR3, the DNA is TGTGCCAGCAGCGAGGTCGTCCGGTCGATCCACGAAGCTTTCTTT.

The chain carries TRBV5-4 and TRBJ2-6; 9 bases align to TRBD1. Losses at the gene ends were 10 bases for V and 4 bases for J; bases not matched to a gene: 21. This CDR3 region has 19 residues. The germline CDR1 and CDR2 sequences are SGHNT and YYREEE (reference sequence). DNA for the CDR3: TGTGCCTACCCAGGACAGGGGAGGGTTTCTTCTCACGGGGCCAACGTCCTGACTTTC. It encodes CAYPGQGRVSSHGANVLTF.

V usage is TRBV10-3 and J usage is TRBJ2-7; TRBD1 matches 7 bases. Per germline, CDR1 ENHRY and CDR2 SYGVKD. After removal of 7 bases from V and 2 bases from J, the junction contained 5 bases not matched to a gene. The CDR3 spans 13 residues. CDR3 in DNA: TGTGCCATCACAGGGGACAGTACCTACGAGCAGTACTTC. This sequence encodes CAITGDSTYEQYF.

The V and J genes are TRBV28 and TRBJ1-2; maybe TRBD1 (5 bases). The germline gives CDR1 MDHEN, CDR2 SYDVKM. The CDR3 has 14 residues. V lost 2 bases, J lost 8 bases, and 15 bases lay in between. This CDR3 is CASSLRKGPRGYTF. Written as DNA, the CDR3 is TGTGCCAGCAGTTTACGGAAGGGGCCGAGGGGCTACACCTTC.

V usage is TRBV3-1 (or the pseudogene TRBV3-2) and J usage is TRBJ2-3; 10 nucleotides align to TRBD1. V was pared by 3 bases and J by 5 bases, with 11 bases of the junction left unmatched. The CDR3 consists of 17 residues. Per the germline V gene, CDR1 is LGHDT and CDR2 is YNNKEL (reference sequence). CDR3 nucleotide sequence: TGTGCCAGCAGCCACTCCGCAGGGGACAGGGGCAGAGATACGCAGTATTTT. Amino acid sequence: CASSHSAGDRGRDTQYF.

This clone has just a few counts. The rearrangement joins TRBV5-4 to TRBJ2-2, with 9 bases lining up with TRBD1. The ends lost 4 bases at V and 5 bases at J; junction bases unmatched: 9. This CDR3 region has 16 residues. Germline CDR1 and CDR2: SGHNT and YYREEE (reference sequence). Here the CDR3 reads CASSRSSGTGTGELFF. CDR3 DNA sequence: TGTGCCAGCAGCCGTAGTTCCGGGACAGGGACCGGGGAGCTGTTTTTT. Supplemented by reference TRBV5-4 and TRBJ2-2, the full variable domain reads ETGVTQSPTHLIKTRGQQVTLRCSSQSGHNTVSWYQQALGQGPQFIFQYYREEENGRGNFPPRFSGLQFPNYSSELNVNALELDDSALYLCASSRSSGTGTGELFFGEGSRLTVL.

This clone was observed once. This rearrangement joins TRBV4-3 to TRBJ2-1; weak D call: TRBD2 (5 bases). With 0 bases removed from V and 0 bases from J, the gap between germline ends came to 24 bases. Germline loops: CDR1 LGHNA, CDR2 YSLEER. The CDR3 is 21 amino acids. CDR3 nucleotides: TGCGCCAGCAGCCAAGAATATCTCGAGGAGTGGCGGGTGAGCTCCTACAATGAGCAGTTCTTC. Amino acid sequence: CASSQEYLEEWRVSSYNEQFF.

This clone was seen only once. J is TRBJ2-7 and V is TRBV5-1; no clear D gene. This CDR3 has 14 residues. Trimming removed 2 bases from V and 0 bases from J, with 9 bases in between. Per germline, CDR1 SGHRS and CDR2 YFSETQ. The CDR3 loop reads CASSFNSLSYEQYF. DNA of the CDR3: TGCGCCAGCAGCTTCAACAGCCTCTCCTACGAGCAGTACTTC. Combining the CDR3 with reference TRBV5-1 and TRBJ2-7 gives the whole variable domain KAGVTQTPRYLIKTRGQQVTLSCSPISGHRSVSWYQQTPGQGLQFLFEYFSETQRNKGNFPGRFSGRQFSNSRSEMNVSTLELGDSALYLCASSFNSLSYEQYFGPGTRLTVT.

The V gene is TRBV19, the J gene TRBJ1-5; D is unresolved. The CDR3 spans 12 residues. Trimming removed 3 bases at V and 5 bases at J, with 5 bases between. Germline CDR1 LNHDA, CDR2 SQIVND (reference sequence). In DNA form, the CDR3 reads TGTGCCAGTAGTATGCGGGATCAGCCCCAGCATTTT. It translates to CASSMRDQPQHF. Using reference TRBV19 and TRBJ1-5 for the parts outside the CDR3, the full variable domain is DGGITQSPKYLFRKEGQNVTLSCEQNLNHDAMYWYRQDPGQGLRLIYYSQIVNDFQKGDIAEGYSVSREKKESFPLTVTSAQKNPTAFYLCASSMRDQPQHFGDGTRLSIL.

This rearrangement joins TRBV29-1 to TRBJ2-7; 12 positions match TRBD2. This CDR3 region has 15 residues. Trimming removed 4 bases from V and 3 bases from J; junction bases left unmatched: 7. Germline V CDR1 and CDR2: SQVTM, ANQGSEA. CDR3 loop: CSVGGLLAGGYEQYF. Written as DNA, the CDR3 is TGCAGCGTTGGGGGACTACTAGCGGGAGGCTACGAGCAGTACTTC.

This clone was picked up a small number of times. J is TRBJ2-5 and V is TRBV9; 10 nucleotides line up with TRBD1. The CDR3 contains 15 residues. J was trimmed by 3 bases and V by 3 bases; bases with no gene match: 5. Germline V gene lookup returns CDR1 SGDLS and CDR2 YYNGEE. This chain's CDR3 is CASSASGTGEETQYF. The CDR3 DNA is TGTGCCAGCAGCGCATCCGGGACAGGGGAAGAGACCCAGTACTTC.

The V and J genes are TRBV9 and TRBJ2-7; tentative D call: TRBD2 (6 bases). Trimming left V 3 bases short and J 1 base short, with 11 bases between. This CDR3 is built from 14 residues. The germline V gene has CDR1 SGDLS and CDR2 YYNGEE. This CDR3 is CASSGAGTSYEQYF. In DNA, the CDR3 is TGTGCCAGCAGCGGTGCCGGGACTTCCTACGAGCAGTACTTC.

The rearrangement links TRBV19 to TRBJ2-2; weak D call: TRBD1 (5 bases). V was cut by 3 bases and J by 4 bases, with 12 bases left in between. CDR1 is LNHDA and CDR2 is SQIVND in the germline V gene (reference sequence). This CDR3 is built from 15 residues. CDR3 DNA sequence: TGTGCCAGTAGTATCGGTGGGGCCGGCACCGGGGAGCTGTTTTTT. This gives the protein CASSIGGAGTGELFF. Filled out from reference TRBV19 and TRBJ2-2, the complete variable domain reads DGGITQSPKYLFRKEGQNVTLSCEQNLNHDAMYWYRQDPGQGLRLIYYSQIVNDFQKGDIAEGYSVSREKKESFPLTVTSAQKNPTAFYLCASSIGGAGTGELFFGEGSRLTVL.

The chain links TRBV5-1 to TRBJ2-1; maybe TRBD2 (5 bases). There are 14 residues in the CDR3. Trimming cost V 0 bases and J 7 bases, with 11 bases left between them. The germline V gene has CDR1 SGHRS and CDR2 YFSETQ. This chain's CDR3 is CASSLDLASNEQFF. CDR3 in DNA: TGCGCCAGCAGCTTGGATCTAGCTTCTAATGAGCAGTTCTTC.

This rearrangement joins TRBV4-2 to TRBJ1-2, with 8 positions matching TRBD1. Germline V gives CDR1 LGHNA, CDR2 YNFKEQ. Losses at the gene ends were 4 bases for V and 0 bases for J; bases not matched to a gene: 7. CDR3 length equals 16 residues. CDR3 nucleotides: TGTGCCAGCAGCCCGATTGGGACAGGACCTAACTATGGCTACACCTTC. It codes for CASSPIGTGPNYGYTF.

V and J are TRBV7-2 and TRBJ2-3; 11 nucleotides match TRBD2. After removal of 5 bases from V and 0 bases from J, the junction contained 7 bases not matched to a gene. This CDR3 comprises 17 residues. Looked up from germline, CDR1 is SGHTA and CDR2 is FQGNSA. The CDR3 region is CASSPKLAGDSTDTQYF. The CDR3 nucleotides are TGTGCCAGCAGCCCAAAACTAGCGGGAGATAGCACAGATACGCAGTATTTT.

This clone was observed a single time. The chain uses TRBV3-1 (or the pseudogene TRBV3-2) and TRBJ2-1; 11 positions match TRBD2. CDR3 length equals 18 residues. From germline, CDR1 is LGHDT and CDR2 YNNKEL (reference sequence). V lost 3 bases, J lost 3 bases, and 10 bases stayed unmatched. Here the CDR3 reads CASSQATSGMDFYNEQFF. DNA of the CDR3: TGTGCCAGCAGCCAGGCGACTAGCGGGATGGACTTCTACAATGAGCAGTTCTTC.

This sequence joins TRBV5-1 and TRBJ2-7; D is undetermined. This CDR3 contains 14 residues. V was cut by 0 bases and J by 7 bases, with 14 bases left in between. Germline values: CDR1 SGHRS, CDR2 YFSETQ. CDR3 loop: CASSLDTAAGEQYF. As DNA, the CDR3 is TGCGCCAGCAGCTTGGACACGGCGGCCGGTGAGCAGTACTTC.

CDR3 sequence: CASRRESYEQYF. CDR3 bases: TGCGCCAGCAGACGGGAGTCCTACGAGCAGTACTTC. V is TRBV5-1 and J is TRBJ2-7; D might be TRBD2 (6 bases). CDR3 size: 12 residues. With 5 bases removed from V and 1 base from J, the gap between germline ends came to 7 bases. CDR1 is SGHRS and CDR2 is YFSETQ in the germline V gene.

The CDR3 is CASGQGGLAGVEQYF. In DNA form, the CDR3 reads TGTGCCAGCGGCCAAGGGGGACTAGCGGGAGTTGAGCAGTACTTC. The rearrangement links TRBV7-2 to TRBJ2-7; 14 bases are a match to TRBD2. The length of the CDR3 is 15 residues. Germline assignment: CDR1 SGHTA and CDR2 FQGNSA. V was pared by 8 bases and J by 7 bases, with 10 bases of the junction left unmatched.

V gene TRBV6-6 combines with J gene TRBJ2-1; the match to TRBD2 covers 7 bases. CDR1 and CDR2 (germline): MNHNY, SVGAGI (reference sequence). The CDR3 consists of 15 residues. With V trimmed by 2 bases and J by 6 bases, 7 bases remained unmatched. The CDR3: CASSYGGEGLNEQFF. The CDR3 region has the DNA TGTGCCAGCAGTTACGGGGGGGAGGGCCTCAATGAGCAGTTCTTC.

The chain employs TRBV2 and TRBJ2-7, with 14 bases identical to TRBD2. This CDR3 contains 17 residues. Germline loops: CDR1 SNHLY, CDR2 FYNNEI. V was clipped by 1 base and J by 4 bases; unmatched bases: 6. The CDR3 nucleotides read TGTGCCAGCAGTGAAGTTTCGGGACTAGCGGGAGTATACGAGCAGTACTTC. Amino acid sequence: CASSEVSGLAGVYEQYF.

V gene TRBV18 combines with J gene TRBJ2-2, with TRBD1 as a possible D gene (6 bases). The germline CDR1 and CDR2 sequences are KGHSH and LQKENI. This CDR3 is 14 amino acids long. The V and J ends lost 3 bases and 6 bases respectively, with 11 bases between them. In DNA form, the CDR3 reads TGTGCCAGCTCACCGGGCAGGGGTGCCGGGGAGCTGTTTTTT. Its translation: CASSPGRGAGELFF.